Below, 8 T cell receptor beta chains from the same sample are listed, as sequenced in a study of early T cells in non-severe SARS-CoV-2 infection. TCRdb passed the 5' RACE reads through MiXCR, listing each CDR3 protein once. The sample has approximately 19,000 distinct CDR3 sequences; 5.9% are singletons. Sequenced material: whole blood. These receptors were collected from an adult who was a healthcare worker with PCR-confirmed SARS-CoV-2 infection or an uninfected control (not recorded which).

The V gene is TRBV4-2, the J gene TRBJ2-7; 11 nucleotides line up with TRBD2. Per germline, CDR1 LGHNA and CDR2 YNFKEQ. After removal of 0 bases from V and 3 bases from J, the junction contained 4 bases not matched to a gene. CDR3 length: 16 residues. CDR3 DNA: TGTGCCAGCAGCCAAGAGTTAGCGGGAGGGTACTACGAGCAGTACTTC. Protein product: CASSQELAGGYYEQYF.

This clonotype was found many times. This rearrangement joins TRBV7-9 to TRBJ1-1; D not resolved. Germline CDR1 is SEHNR and CDR2 is FQNEAQ (reference sequence). Between the trimmed V and J ends, which lost 5 bases and 5 bases, there was a span of 18 bases. CDR3 size: 15 residues. Written as DNA, the CDR3 is TGTGCCAGCAGCCGAGCCCAGCCGGAAGGGACTGAAGCTTTCTTT. Residues: CASSRAQPEGTEAFF.

Sample share makes this clonotype medium-sized. The chain combines TRBV18 with TRBJ1-1; D unclear. Trimming pared 1 base from V and 8 bases from J, leaving 11 bases between. CDR3 length: 13 residues. Germline-derived CDR1 and CDR2 are KGHSH and LQKENI. Written as DNA, the CDR3 is TGTGCCAGCTCACCACTCGAGGGTACAGAAGCTTTCTTT. Its protein is CASSPLEGTEAFF. The variable domain in full, completed from reference TRBV18 and TRBJ1-1, reads NAGVMQNPRHLVRRRGQEARLRCSPMKGHSHVYWYRQLPEEGLKFMVYLQKENIIDESGMPKERFSAEFPKEGPSILRIQQVVRGDSAAYFCASSPLEGTEAFFGQGTRLTVV.

Ten or more counts support this clonotype. DNA of the CDR3: TGCAGTGCCAGACTAGCGGGAGTCGCCGGGGAGCTGTTTTTT. This encodes CSARLAGVAGELFF. This chain joins TRBV20-1 and TRBJ2-2, with 12 bases that match TRBD2. The CDR3 runs to 14 residues. V lost 6 bases, J lost 6 bases, and 5 bases stayed unmatched. Germline V gene sequence: CDR1 DFQATT, CDR2 SNEGSKA (reference sequence).

This clonotype was detected ten times or more. CDR3 nucleotide sequence: TGTGCCAGCAGTGAAGATGCAGGGGGCGCAGATGGCTACACCTTC. This gives the protein CASSEDAGGADGYTF. The chain links TRBV6-1 to TRBJ1-2; TRBD1 aligns across 8 bases. The CDR3 spans 15 residues. The J segment lost 6 bases and the V segment lost 1 base, leaving 7 bases of the junction unmatched. Looked up from germline, CDR1 is MNHNS and CDR2 is SASEGT.

This clonotype was detected ten times or more. J is TRBJ2-7 and V is TRBV5-1; D gene ambiguous. Trimming took off 4 bases at V and 8 bases at J, with 10 bases between the two ends. Looked up from germline, CDR1 is SGHRS and CDR2 is YFSETQ. The CDR3 consists of 11 residues. Here the CDR3 DNA reads TGCGCCAGCAGCCCGTCGCTCCAGCAGTACTTC. Translation gives CASSPSLQQYF. Supplemented by reference TRBV5-1 and TRBJ2-7, the full variable domain reads KAGVTQTPRYLIKTRGQQVTLSCSPISGHRSVSWYQQTPGQGLQFLFEYFSETQRNKGNFPGRFSGRQFSNSRSEMNVSTLELGDSALYLCASSPSLQQYFGPGTRLTVT.

This clonotype has a count of ten or more. The gene calls are TRBV9 and TRBJ2-1; the D gene could be TRBD1 or TRBD2 (6 bases each). The CDR3 length is 19 residues. Germline loops: CDR1 SGDLS, CDR2 YYNGEE. V lost 0 bases to trimming and J lost 8 bases, with 27 bases between them. The CDR3 nucleotides are TGTGCCAGCAGCGTAGGGGGGGCACCTCTTACCTCGTACCCCCATGAGCAGTTCTTC. It codes for CASSVGGAPLTSYPHEQFF.

DNA of the CDR3: TGTGCCAGCAGCCCAGGACTAGCGGGAGGTCTGGCCAATGAGCAGTTCTTC. Its protein is CASSPGLAGGLANEQFF. V and J are TRBV7-3 and TRBJ2-1; TRBD2 matches at 14 bases. The CDR3 totals 17 residues. Germline V gene data show CDR1 as SGHTA and CDR2 as FQGTGA. J was trimmed by 6 bases and V by 5 bases; bases with no gene match: 9.